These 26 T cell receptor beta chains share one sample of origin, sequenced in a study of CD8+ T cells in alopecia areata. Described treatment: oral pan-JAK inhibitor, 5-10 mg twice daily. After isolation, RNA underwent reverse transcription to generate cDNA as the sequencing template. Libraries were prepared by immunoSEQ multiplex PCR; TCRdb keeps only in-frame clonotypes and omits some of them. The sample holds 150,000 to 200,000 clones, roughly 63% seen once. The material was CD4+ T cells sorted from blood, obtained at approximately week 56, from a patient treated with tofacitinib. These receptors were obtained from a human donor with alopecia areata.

CDR3 bases: TGCAGCGCAGGACAGAGCACTAACTATGGCTACACCTTC. It specifies CSAGQSTNYGYTF. V usage is TRBV29-1 and J usage is TRBJ1-2, with D perhaps TRBD1 (6 bases). V lost 7 bases, J lost 0 bases, and 12 bases lay in between. The CDR3 is made up of 13 amino acids. The germline CDR1 and CDR2 sequences are SQVTM and ANQGSEA. Complete variable domain (other parts from reference TRBV29-1 and TRBJ1-2): SAVISQKPSRDICQRGTSLTIQCQVDSQVTMMFWYRQQPGQSLTLIATANQGSEATYESGFVIDKFPISRPNLTFSTLTVSNMSPEDSSIYLCSAGQSTNYGYTFGSGTRLTVV.

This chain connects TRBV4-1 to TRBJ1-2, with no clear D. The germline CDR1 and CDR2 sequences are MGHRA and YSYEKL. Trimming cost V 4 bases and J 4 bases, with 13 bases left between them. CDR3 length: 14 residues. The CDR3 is CASSPVDKGYGYTF. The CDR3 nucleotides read TGCGCCAGCAGCCCCGTCGACAAGGGCTATGGCTACACCTTC.

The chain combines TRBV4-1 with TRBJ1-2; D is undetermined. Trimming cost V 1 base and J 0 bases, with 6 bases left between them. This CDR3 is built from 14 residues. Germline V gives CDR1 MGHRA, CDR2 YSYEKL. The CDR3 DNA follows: TGCGCCAGCAGCCAAGGCGGACCTAACTATGGCTACACCTTC. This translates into CASSQGGPNYGYTF.

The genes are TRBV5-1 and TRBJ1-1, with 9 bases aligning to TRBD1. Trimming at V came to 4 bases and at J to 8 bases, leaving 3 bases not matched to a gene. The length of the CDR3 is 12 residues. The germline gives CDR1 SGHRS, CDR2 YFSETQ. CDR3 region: CASSPGQGEAFF. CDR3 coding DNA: TGCGCCAGCAGCCCCGGACAGGGGGAAGCTTTCTTT.

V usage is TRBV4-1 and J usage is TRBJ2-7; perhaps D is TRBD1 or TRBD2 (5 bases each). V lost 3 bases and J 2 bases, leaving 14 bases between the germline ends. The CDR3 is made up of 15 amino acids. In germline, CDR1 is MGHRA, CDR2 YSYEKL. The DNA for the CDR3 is TGCGCCAGCAGCCATCCCGGGACGGCACCCTACGAGCAGTACTTC. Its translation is CASSHPGTAPYEQYF.

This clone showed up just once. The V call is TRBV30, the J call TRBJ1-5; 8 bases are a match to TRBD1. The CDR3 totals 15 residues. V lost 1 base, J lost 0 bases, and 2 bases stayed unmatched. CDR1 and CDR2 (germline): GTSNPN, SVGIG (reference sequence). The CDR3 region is CAWSGTGISNQPQHF. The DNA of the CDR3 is TGTGCCTGGAGTGGGACAGGGATTAGCAATCAGCCCCAGCATTTT.

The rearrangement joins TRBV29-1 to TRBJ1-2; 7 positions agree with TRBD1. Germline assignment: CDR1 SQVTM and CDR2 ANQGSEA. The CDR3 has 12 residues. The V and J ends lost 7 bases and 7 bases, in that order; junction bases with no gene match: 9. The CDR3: CSDIRTGGGYTF. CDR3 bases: TGCAGCGACATCAGGACAGGAGGTGGCTACACCTTC.

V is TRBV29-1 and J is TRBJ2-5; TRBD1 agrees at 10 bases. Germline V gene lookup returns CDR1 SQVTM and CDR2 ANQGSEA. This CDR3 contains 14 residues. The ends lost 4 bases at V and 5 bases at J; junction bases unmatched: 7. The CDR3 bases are TGCAGCGTTGGGCGGACAGGGGGGCGGGAGACCCAGTACTTC. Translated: CSVGRTGGRETQYF. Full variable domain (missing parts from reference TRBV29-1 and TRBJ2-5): SAVISQKPSRDICQRGTSLTIQCQVDSQVTMMFWYRQQPGQSLTLIATANQGSEATYESGFVIDKFPISRPNLTFSTLTVSNMSPEDSSIYLCSVGRTGGRETQYFGPGTRLLVL.

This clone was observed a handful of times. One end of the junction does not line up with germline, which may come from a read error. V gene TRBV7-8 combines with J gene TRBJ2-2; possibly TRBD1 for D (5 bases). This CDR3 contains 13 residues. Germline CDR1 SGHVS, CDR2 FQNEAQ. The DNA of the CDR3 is TGTGCCGGCAGACAGACTAACACCGGGGAGCTGTTTTTT. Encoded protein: CAGRQTNTGELFF.

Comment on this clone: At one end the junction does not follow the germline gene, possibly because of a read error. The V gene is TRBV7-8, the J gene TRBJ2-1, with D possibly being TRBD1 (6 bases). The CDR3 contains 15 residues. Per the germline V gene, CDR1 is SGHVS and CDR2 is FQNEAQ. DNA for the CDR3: TGTGCCAGCAGCTCAACAGGGCCCTCCTACAATAAGCAGTTCTTC. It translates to CASSSTGPSYNKQFF.

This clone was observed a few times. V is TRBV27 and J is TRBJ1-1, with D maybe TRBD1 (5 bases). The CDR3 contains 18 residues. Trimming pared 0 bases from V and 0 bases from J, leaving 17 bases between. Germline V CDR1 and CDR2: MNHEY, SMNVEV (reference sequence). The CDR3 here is CASSLSVVSGRMNTEAFF. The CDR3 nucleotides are TGTGCCAGCAGTTTATCGGTCGTCTCAGGGAGGATGAACACTGAAGCTTTCTTT.

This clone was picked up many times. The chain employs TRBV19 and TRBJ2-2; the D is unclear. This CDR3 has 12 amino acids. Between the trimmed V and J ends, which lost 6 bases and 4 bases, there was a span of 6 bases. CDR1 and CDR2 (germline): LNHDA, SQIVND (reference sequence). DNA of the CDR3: TGTGCCAGTAGCTGGAGCACCGGGGAGCTGTTTTTT. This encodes CASSWSTGELFF.

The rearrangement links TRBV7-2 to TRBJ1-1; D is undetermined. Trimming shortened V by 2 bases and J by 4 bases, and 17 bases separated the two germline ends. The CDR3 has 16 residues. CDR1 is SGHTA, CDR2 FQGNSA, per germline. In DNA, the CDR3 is TGTGCCAGCAGCTTAATTATGAGGGCCGGGAGCACTGAAGCTTTCTTT. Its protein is CASSLIMRAGSTEAFF.

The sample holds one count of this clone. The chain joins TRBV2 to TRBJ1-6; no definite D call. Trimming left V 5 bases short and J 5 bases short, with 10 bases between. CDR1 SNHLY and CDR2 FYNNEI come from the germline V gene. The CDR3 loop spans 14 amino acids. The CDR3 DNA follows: TGTGCCAGCAGTACCGGACGGGATAATTCACCCCTCCACTTT. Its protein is CASSTGRDNSPLHF.

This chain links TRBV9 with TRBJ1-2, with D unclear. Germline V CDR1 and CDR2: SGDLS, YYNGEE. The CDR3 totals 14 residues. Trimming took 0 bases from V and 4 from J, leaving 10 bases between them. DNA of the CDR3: TGTGCCAGCAGCGTAGAGAACACGATCTATGGCTACACCTTC. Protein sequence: CASSVENTIYGYTF.

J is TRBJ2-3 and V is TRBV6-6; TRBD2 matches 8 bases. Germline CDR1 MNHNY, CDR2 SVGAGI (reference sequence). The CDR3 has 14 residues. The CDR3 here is CAVYGGGLTDTQYF. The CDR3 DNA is TGTGCAGTCTACGGGGGGGGCCTCACAGATACGCAGTATTTT.

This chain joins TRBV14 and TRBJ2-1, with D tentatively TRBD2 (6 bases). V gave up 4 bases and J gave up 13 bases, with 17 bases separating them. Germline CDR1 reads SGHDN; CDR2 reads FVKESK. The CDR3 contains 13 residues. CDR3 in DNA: TGTGCCAGCAGCCGGGCGGGGCTAGCTGCACAGTTCTTC. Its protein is CASSRAGLAAQFF.

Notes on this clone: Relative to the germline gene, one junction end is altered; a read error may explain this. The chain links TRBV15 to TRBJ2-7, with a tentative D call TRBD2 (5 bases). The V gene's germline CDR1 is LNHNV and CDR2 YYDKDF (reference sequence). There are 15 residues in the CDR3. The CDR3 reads CATNRDGDGGYEQYF. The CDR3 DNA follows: TGTGCCACCAACAGAGATGGGGATGGAGGCTACGAGCAGTACTTC.

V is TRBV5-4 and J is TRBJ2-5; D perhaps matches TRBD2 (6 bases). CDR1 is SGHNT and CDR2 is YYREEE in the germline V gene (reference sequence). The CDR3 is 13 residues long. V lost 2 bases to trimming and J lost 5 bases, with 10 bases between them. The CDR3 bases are TGTGCCAGCAGCTTCGAGGGAGGCGAGACCCAGTACTTC. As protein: CASSFEGGETQYF. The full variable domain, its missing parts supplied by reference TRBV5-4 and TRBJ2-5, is ETGVTQSPTHLIKTRGQQVTLRCSSQSGHNTVSWYQQALGQGPQFIFQYYREEENGRGNFPPRFSGLQFPNYSSELNVNALELDDSALYLCASSFEGGETQYFGPGTRLLVL.

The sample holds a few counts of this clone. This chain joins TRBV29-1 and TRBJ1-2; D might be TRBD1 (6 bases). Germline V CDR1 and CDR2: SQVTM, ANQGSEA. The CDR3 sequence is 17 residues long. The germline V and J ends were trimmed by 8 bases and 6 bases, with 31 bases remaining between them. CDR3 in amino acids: CSTRSFGQGMRGDGYTF. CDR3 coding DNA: TGCAGCACTCGGTCTTTCGGCCAGGGGATGCGGGGTGATGGCTACACCTTC. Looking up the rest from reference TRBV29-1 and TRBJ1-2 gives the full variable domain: SAVISQKPSRDICQRGTSLTIQCQVDSQVTMMFWYRQQPGQSLTLIATANQGSEATYESGFVIDKFPISRPNLTFSTLTVSNMSPEDSSIYLCSTRSFGQGMRGDGYTFGSGTRLTVV.

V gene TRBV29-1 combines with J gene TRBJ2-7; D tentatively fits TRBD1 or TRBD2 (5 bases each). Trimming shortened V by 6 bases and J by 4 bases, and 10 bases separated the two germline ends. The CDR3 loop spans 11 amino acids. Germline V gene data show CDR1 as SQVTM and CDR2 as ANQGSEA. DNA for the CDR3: TGCAGCGTCCCCGGGGCTTACGAGCAGTACTTC. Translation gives CSVPGAYEQYF.

As DNA, the CDR3 is TGTGCCAGCAGTTACACGCGGTCCCATGAAAAACTGTTTTTT. It translates to CASSYTRSHEKLFF. The rearrangement uses TRBV6-5 and TRBJ1-4; D remains ambiguous. V shed 2 bases and J shed 6 bases, with 10 bases lying between them. Per the germline V gene, CDR1 is MNHEY and CDR2 is SVGAGI. CDR3 length: 14 amino acids.

Here the CDR3 DNA reads TGTGCCAGCTCACCACCTGGGGGGACCGGGACCCAGTACTTC. Translation: CASSPPGGTGTQYF. The V gene is TRBV18, the J gene TRBJ2-5; the D gene is possibly TRBD2 (6 bases). Germline loops: CDR1 KGHSH, CDR2 LQKENI. Deletions cut 0 bases from V and 7 bases from J, with 12 bases between. CDR3 length equals 14 residues.

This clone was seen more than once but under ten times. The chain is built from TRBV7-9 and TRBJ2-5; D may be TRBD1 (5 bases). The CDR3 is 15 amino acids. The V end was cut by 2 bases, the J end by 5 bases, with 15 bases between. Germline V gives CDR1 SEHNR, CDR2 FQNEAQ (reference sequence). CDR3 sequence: CASSLKAGLRETQYF. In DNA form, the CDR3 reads TGTGCCAGCAGCTTAAAGGCAGGGTTACGGGAGACCCAGTACTTC.

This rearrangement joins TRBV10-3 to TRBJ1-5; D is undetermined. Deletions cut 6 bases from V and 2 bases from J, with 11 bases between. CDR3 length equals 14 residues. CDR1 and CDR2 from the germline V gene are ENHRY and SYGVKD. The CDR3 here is CAIRTDVGNQPQHF. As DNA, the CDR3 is TGTGCCATCAGGACGGACGTCGGCAATCAGCCCCAGCATTTT.

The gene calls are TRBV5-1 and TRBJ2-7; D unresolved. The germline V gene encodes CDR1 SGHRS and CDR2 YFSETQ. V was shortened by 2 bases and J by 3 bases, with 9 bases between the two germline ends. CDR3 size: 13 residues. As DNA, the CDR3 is TGCGCCAGCAGCTTAGTAGGCTACTACGAGCAGTACTTC. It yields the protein CASSLVGYYEQYF.